This T cell receptor (beta chain) was sequenced during a study of blood T cells in healthy people across ages. On the study more broadly: Template-switching capture recovered about one barcoded beta molecule per two T cells. General study points: For the donors, CMV status was unknown and possibly confounded expanded clonotype changes.

The sample providers were healthy Caucasian people from Russia, aged roughly 6 to 95. As concerns this clonotype: Its specificity is not known.

The use of a sample-barcoded 5' primer and a J-beta primer mix characterized a second PCR of roughly 6 to 11 cycles. TCRdb reprocessed the 5' RACE reads via MiXCR and lists one record per CDR3 protein. This table holds roughly 800,000 distinct CDR3 sequences, 25% found once. CDR1 and CDR2 (germline): DFQATT, SNEGSKA (reference sequence). V shed 6 bases and J 5 bases; nucleotides not matched to a gene: 6. The CDR3 has 12 residues. The sample also formed part of further work on T cells of mothers and their children. From that second work: According to the study, all extracted RNA entered cDNA synthesis at around 1.5 ug per 15 ul.

This clonotype was sampled from a boy aged 5-17 years in good health. Material for sequencing was blood. This chain links TRBV20-1 with TRBJ2-7, with 8 bases lining up with TRBD1. This CDR3 reads CSATGQADEQYF. The CDR3 DNA is TGCAGTGCAACGGGACAGGCGGACGAGCAGTACTTC.